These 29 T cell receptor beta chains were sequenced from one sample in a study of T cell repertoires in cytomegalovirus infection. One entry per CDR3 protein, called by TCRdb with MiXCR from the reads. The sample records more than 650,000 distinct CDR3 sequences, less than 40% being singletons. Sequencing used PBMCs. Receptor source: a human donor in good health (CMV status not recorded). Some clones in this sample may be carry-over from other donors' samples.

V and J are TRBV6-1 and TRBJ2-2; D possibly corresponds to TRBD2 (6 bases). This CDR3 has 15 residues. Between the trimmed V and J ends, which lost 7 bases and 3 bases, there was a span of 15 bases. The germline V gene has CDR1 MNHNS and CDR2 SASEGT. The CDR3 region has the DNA TGTGCCAGCACCCAAAGGAGGGTTGACACCGGGGAGCTGTTTTTT. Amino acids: CASTQRRVDTGELFF.

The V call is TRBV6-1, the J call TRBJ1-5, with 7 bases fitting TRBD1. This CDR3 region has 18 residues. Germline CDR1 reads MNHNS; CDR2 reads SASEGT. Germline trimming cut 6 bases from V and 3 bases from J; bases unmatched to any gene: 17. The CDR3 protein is CASSSYGRPGQINQPQHF. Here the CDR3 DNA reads TGTGCCAGCAGCAGCTACGGCCGACCGGGACAGATCAATCAGCCCCAGCATTTT.

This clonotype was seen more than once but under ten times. The CDR3 is CASSYSIVQGPLFF. In nucleotides, the CDR3 is TGTGCCAGCAGTTACTCGATCGTTCAGGGACCACTGTTTTTT. The rearrangement joins TRBV6-5 to TRBJ1-4, with TRBD1 as a possible D gene (5 bases). The CDR3 is 14 residues long. Germline V gives CDR1 MNHEY, CDR2 SVGAGI. Trimming took off 0 bases at V and 13 bases at J, with 15 bases between the two ends.

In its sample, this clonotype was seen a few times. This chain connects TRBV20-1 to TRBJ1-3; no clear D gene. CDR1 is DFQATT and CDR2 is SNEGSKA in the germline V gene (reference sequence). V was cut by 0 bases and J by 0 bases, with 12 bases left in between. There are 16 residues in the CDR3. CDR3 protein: CSARDSGGNSGNTIYF. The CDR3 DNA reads TGCAGTGCTAGAGATAGTGGTGGTAACTCTGGAAACACCATATATTTT.

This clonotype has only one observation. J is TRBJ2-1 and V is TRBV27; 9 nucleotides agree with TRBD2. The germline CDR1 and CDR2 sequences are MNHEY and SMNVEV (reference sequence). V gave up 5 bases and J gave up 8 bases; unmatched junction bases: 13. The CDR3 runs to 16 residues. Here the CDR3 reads CASSPPGGRAGHEQFF. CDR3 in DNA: TGTGCCAGCAGTCCCCCGGGCGGGAGGGCCGGTCATGAGCAGTTCTTC.

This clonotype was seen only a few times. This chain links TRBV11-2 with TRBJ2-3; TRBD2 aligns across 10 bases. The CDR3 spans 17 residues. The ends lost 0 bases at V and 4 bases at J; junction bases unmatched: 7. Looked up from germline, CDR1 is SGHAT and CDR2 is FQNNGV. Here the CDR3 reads CASSLDQAGGLADTQYF. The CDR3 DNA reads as TGTGCCAGCAGCTTAGATCAAGCGGGAGGGCTTGCAGATACGCAGTATTTT.

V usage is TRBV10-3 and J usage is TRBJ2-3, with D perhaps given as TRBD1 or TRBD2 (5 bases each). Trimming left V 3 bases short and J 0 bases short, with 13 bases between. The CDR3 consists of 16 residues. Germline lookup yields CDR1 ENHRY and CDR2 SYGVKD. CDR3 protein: CAISDGTRPSTDTQYF. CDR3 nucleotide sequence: TGTGCCATCAGTGACGGGACGAGACCTAGCACAGATACGCAGTATTTT.

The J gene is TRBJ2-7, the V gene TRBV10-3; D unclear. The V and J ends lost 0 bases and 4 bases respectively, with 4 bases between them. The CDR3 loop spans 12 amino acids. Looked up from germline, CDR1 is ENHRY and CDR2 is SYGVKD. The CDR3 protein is CAISESTYEQYF. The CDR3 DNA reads TGTGCCATCAGTGAGTCGACGTACGAGCAGTACTTC.

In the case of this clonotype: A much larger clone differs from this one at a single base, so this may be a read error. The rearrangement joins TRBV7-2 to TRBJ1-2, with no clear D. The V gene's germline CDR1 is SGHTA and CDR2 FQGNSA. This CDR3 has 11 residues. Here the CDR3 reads CAGSFNGIGFF. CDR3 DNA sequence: TGTGCCGGCAGCTTTAATGGGATAGGATTCTTC.

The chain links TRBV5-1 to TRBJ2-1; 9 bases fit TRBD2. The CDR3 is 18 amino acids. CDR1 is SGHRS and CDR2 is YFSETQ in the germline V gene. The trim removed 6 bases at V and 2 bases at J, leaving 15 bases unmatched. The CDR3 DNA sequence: TGCGCCAGCAATCCCGAAGGGGGTCTAGCGGGAACCTACAATGAGCAGTTCTTC. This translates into CASNPEGGLAGTYNEQFF. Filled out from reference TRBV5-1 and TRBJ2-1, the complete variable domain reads KAGVTQTPRYLIKTRGQQVTLSCSPISGHRSVSWYQQTPGQGLQFLFEYFSETQRNKGNFPGRFSGRQFSNSRSEMNVSTLELGDSALYLCASNPEGGLAGTYNEQFFGPGTRLTVL.

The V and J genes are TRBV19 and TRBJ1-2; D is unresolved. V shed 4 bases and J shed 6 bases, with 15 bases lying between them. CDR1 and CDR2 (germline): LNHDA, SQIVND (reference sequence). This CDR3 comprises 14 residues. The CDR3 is CASSTRPRMDGYTF. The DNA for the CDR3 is TGTGCCAGTAGTACCCGACCGCGGATGGATGGCTACACCTTC.

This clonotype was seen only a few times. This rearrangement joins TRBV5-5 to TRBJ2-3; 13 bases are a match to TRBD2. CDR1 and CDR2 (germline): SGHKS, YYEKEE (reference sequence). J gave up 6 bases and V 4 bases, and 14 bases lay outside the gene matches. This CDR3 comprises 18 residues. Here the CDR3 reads CASSPPSGLAGSKDTQYF. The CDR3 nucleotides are TGTGCCAGCAGCCCCCCGTCGGGACTAGCGGGATCAAAGGATACGCAGTATTTT.

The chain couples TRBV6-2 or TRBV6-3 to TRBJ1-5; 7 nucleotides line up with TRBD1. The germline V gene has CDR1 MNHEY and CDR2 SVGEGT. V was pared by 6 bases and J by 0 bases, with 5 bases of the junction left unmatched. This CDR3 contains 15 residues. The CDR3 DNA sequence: TGTGCCAGCAGACGGACAGGTGATAGCAATCAGCCCCAGCATTTT. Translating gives CASRRTGDSNQPQHF.

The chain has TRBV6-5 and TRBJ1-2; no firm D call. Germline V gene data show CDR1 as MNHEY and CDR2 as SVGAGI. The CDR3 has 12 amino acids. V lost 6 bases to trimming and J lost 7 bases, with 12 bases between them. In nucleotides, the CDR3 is TGTGCCAGCAGCCGGGAGTGGGGTGGCTACACCTTC. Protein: CASSREWGGYTF.

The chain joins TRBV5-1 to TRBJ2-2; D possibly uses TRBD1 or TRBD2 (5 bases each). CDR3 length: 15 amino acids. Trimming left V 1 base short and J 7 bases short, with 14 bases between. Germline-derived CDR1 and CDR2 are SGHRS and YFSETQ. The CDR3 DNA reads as TGCGCCAGCAGCTTGTCCCGGGACCTACTCGGGGAGCTGTTTTTT. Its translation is CASSLSRDLLGELFF. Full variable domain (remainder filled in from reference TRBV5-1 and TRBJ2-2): KAGVTQTPRYLIKTRGQQVTLSCSPISGHRSVSWYQQTPGQGLQFLFEYFSETQRNKGNFPGRFSGRQFSNSRSEMNVSTLELGDSALYLCASSLSRDLLGELFFGEGSRLTVL.

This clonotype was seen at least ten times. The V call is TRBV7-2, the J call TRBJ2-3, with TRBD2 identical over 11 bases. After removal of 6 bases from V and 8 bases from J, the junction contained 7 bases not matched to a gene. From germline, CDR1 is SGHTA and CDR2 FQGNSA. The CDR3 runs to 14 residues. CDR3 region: CASRLAGGPGTQYF. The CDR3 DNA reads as TGTGCCAGCAGGCTAGCGGGGGGACCGGGTACGCAGTATTTT. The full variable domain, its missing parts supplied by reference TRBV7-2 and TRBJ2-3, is GAGVSQSPSNKVTEKGKDVELRCDPISGHTALYWYRQSLGQGLEFLIYFQGNSAPDKSGLPSDRFSAERTGGSVSTLTIQRTQQEDSAVYLCASRLAGGPGTQYFGPGTRLTVL.

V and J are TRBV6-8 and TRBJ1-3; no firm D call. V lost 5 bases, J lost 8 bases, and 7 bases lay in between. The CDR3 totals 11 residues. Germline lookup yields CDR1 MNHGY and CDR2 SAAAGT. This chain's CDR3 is CASSTRDTIYF. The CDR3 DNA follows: TGTGCCAGCAGTACGCGGGACACCATATATTTT.

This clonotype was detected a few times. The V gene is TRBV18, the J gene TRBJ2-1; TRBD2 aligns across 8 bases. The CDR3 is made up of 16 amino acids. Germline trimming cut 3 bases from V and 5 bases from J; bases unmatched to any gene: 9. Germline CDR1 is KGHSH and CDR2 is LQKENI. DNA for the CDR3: TGTGCCAGCTCACCTTCCGGGACTAGGGGGGACAATGAGCAGTTCTTC. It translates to CASSPSGTRGDNEQFF.

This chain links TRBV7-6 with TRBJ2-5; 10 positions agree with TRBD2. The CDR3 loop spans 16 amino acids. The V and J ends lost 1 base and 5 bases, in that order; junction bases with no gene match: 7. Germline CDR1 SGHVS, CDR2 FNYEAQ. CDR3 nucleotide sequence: TGTGCCAGCAGCTTAGATTGGCTAGCGGGAGTGGAGACCCAGTACTTC. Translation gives CASSLDWLAGVETQYF.

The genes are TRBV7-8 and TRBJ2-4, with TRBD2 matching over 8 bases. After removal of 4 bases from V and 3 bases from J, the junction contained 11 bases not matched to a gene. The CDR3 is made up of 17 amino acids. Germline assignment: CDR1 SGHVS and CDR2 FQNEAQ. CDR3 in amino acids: CASSSLIPGGNKNIQYF. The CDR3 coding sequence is TGTGCCAGCAGCTCCCTGATTCCGGGGGGGAACAAAAACATTCAGTACTTC. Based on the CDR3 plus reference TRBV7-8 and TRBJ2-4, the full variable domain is GAGVSQSPRYKVAKRGQDVALRCDPISGHVSLFWYQQALGQGPEFLTYFQNEAQLDKSGLPSDRFFAERPEGSVSTLKIQRTQQEDSAVYLCASSSLIPGGNKNIQYFGAGTRLSVL.

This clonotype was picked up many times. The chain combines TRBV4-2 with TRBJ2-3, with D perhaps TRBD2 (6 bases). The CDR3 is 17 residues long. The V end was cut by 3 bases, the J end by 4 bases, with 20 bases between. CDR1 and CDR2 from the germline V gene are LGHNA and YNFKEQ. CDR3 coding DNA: TGTGCCAGCAGCCAGGGACTCACCGGGGATTGGGCAGATACGCAGTATTTT. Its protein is CASSQGLTGDWADTQYF.

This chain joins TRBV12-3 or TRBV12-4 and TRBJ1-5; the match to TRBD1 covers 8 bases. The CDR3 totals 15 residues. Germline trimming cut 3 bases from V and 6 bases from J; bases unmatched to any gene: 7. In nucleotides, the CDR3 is TGTGCCAGCAGTTTGGGCAGGGGGCACAGTCAGCCCCAGCATTTT. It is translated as CASSLGRGHSQPQHF.

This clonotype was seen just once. This CDR3 is CASSQDQRQLLHF. DNA of the CDR3: TGTGCCAGCAGCCAAGATCAAAGACAACTCCTCCACTTT. The genes are TRBV14 and TRBJ1-6; the D is unclear. The V end was cut by 0 bases, the J end by 15 bases, with 12 bases between. There are 13 residues in the CDR3. In germline, CDR1 is SGHDN, CDR2 FVKESK.

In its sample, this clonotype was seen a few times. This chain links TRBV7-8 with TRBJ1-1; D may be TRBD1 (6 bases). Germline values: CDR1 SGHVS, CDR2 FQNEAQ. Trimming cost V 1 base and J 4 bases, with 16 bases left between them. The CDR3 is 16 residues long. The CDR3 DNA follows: TGTGCCAGCAGCTTAGTTTGGGTCAGGGGACCCACTGAAGCTTTCTTT. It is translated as CASSLVWVRGPTEAFF.

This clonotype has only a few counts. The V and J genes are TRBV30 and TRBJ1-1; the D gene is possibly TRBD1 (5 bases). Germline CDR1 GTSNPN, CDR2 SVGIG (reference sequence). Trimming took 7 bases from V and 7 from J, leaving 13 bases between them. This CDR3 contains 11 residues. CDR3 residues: CASNRLSEAFF. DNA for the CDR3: TGTGCCTCGAACAGGCTTAGTGAAGCTTTCTTT.

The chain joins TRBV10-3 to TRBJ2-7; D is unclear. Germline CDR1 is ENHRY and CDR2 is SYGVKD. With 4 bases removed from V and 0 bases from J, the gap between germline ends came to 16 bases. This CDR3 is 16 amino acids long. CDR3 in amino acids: CAISASKGISSYEQYF. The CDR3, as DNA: TGTGCCATCAGTGCCTCGAAAGGGATAAGCTCCTACGAGCAGTACTTC.

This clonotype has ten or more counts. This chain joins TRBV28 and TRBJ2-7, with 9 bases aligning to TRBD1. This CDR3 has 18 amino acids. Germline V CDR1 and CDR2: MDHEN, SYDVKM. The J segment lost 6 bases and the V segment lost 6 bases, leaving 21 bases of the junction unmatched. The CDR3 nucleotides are TGTGCCAGCAGCCGCGACGGGACAGGGTCATTCCTAACCCGCGAGCAGTACTTC. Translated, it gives CASSRDGTGSFLTREQYF. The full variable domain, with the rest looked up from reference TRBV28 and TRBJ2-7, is DVKVTQSSRYLVKRTGEKVFLECVQDMDHENMFWYRQDPGLGLRLIYFSYDVKMKEKGDIPEGYSVSREKKERFSLILESASTNQTSMYLCASSRDGTGSFLTREQYFGPGTRLTVT.

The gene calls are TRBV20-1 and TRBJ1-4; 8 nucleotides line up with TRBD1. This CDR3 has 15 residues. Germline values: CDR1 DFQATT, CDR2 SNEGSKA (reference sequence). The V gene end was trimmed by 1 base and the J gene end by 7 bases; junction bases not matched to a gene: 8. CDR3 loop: CSARVPTGEVEKLFF. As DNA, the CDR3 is TGCAGTGCTAGAGTTCCGACAGGGGAGGTTGAAAAACTGTTTTTT.

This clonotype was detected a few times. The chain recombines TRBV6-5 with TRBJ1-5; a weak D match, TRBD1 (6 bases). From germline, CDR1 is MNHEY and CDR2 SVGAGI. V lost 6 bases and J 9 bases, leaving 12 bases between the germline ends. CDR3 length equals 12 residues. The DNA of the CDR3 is TGTGCCAGCAGGGACAGTCCATGGCCCCAGCATTTT. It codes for CASRDSPWPQHF.